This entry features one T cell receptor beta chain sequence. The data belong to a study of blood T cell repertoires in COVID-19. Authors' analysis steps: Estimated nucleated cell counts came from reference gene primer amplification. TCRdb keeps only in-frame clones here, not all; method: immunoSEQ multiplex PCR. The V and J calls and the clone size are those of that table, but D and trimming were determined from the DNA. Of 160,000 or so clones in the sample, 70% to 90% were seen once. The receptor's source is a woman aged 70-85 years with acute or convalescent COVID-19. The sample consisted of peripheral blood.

The CDR3 is CASNTGQDYGYTF. The CDR3, as DNA: TGTGCCAGCAACACCGGACAGGACTATGGCTACACCTTC. This rearrangement joins TRBV5-5 to TRBJ1-2, with 7 positions matching TRBD1. The CDR3 loop spans 13 amino acids. J gave up 3 bases and V 6 bases, and 5 bases lay outside the gene matches. Germline V CDR1 and CDR2: SGHKS, YYEKEE (reference sequence).